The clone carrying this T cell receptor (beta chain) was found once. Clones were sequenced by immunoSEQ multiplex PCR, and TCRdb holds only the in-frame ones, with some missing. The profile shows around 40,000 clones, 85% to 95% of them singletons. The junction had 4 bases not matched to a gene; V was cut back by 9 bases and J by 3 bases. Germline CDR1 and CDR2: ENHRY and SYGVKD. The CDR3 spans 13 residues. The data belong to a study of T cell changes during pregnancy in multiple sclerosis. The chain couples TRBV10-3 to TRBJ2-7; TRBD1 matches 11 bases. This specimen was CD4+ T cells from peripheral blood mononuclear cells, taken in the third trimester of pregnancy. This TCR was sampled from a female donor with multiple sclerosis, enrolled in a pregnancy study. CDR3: CAMSGTGGYEQYF. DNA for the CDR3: TGTGCCATGAGCGGGACAGGGGGCTACGAGCAGTACTTC.